Listed below are T cell receptor beta chains from one sample, sequenced in a study of cytomegalovirus exposure and HLA in healthy donors. This table comes from immunoSEQ multiplex PCR, and its TCRdb copy is limited to in-frame clones, with some not included. The repertoire has some 100,000 clones, approximately 80% of them found once; the top ten carry about 3.1%. Source material: PBMCs. The origin of the receptors is a male donor in good health and CMV-seropositive. The CDR3 runs from the conserved cysteine through the conserved F or W. The order of the fields is V gene, J gene, clone size, D gene, CDR3 protein, CDR3 DNA. The D gene is left open where the match is weak. Expanded clones are given a class, and other clones once, few, many or no size at all.

TRBV2	TRBJ1-5	.	TRBD1	CASSQMTGVGQPQHF	TGTGCCAGCAGCCAAATGACAGGGGTCGGACAGCCCCAGCATTTT
TRBV12-5	TRBJ2-7	.	.	CASGLVLVGSRTYDF	TGTGCTAGTGGTTTGGTACTAGTGGGCAGCCGAACTTACGACTTC
TRBV6-6	TRBJ1-1	.	.	CASTHPGDRITEAFF	TGTGCCAGCACCCACCCAGGGGATAGGATCACTGAAGCTTTCTTT
TRBV30	TRBJ2-1	.	.	CAWSVVSVNEQFF	TGTGCCTGGAGTGTAGTGAGCGTAAATGAGCAGTTCTTC
TRBV25-1	TRBJ1-2	.	.	CALRVGYTF	TGTGCCCTCCGGGTTGGCTACACCTTC
TRBV7-9	TRBJ2-7	.	.	CASSSLRGTLYEQYF	TGTGCCAGCAGCTCTCTACGGGGGACGCTTTACGAGCAGTACTTC
TRBV18	TRBJ1-4	.	.	CASSRVGAGEKLFF	TGTGCCAGCTCACGAGTTGGGGCGGGAGAAAAACTGTTTTTT
TRBV2	TRBJ1-4	.	.	CASSEILGGGKKLFF	TGTGCCAGCAGTGAAATACTCGGGGGAGGTAAAAAACTGTTTTTT
TRBV6-5	TRBJ2-7	.	.	CASSYGGALAYEQYF	TGTGCCAGCAGTTACGGCGGGGCCCTGGCCTACGAGCAGTACTTC
TRBV9	TRBJ2-3	.	TRBD2	CASSPRGTTDTQYF	TGTGCCAGCAGCCCGCGGGGGACCACAGATACGCAGTATTTT
TRBV30	TRBJ1-6	.	.	CAWSGSQGRGAPLHF	TGTGCCTGGAGTGGCTCACAGGGAAGGGGAGCACCCCTCCACTTT
TRBV27	TRBJ2-1	.	.	CASSLSGGSYNEQFF	TGTGCCAGCAGTTTATCAGGGGGCTCCTACAATGAGCAGTTCTTC
TRBV5-6	TRBJ1-5	.	TRBD1	CASSSSRGGGNQPQHF	TGTGCCAGCAGCTCCTCAAGAGGGGGCGGGAATCAGCCCCAGCATTTT
TRBV5-1	TRBJ1-2	few	TRBD1	CASSFSAGGYGYTF	TGCGCCAGCAGCTTCAGCGCAGGGGGGTATGGCTACACCTTC
TRBV4-1	TRBJ2-7	.	TRBD1	CASSQENDRASYEQYF	TGCGCCAGCAGCCAAGAGAACGACAGGGCCTCCTACGAGCAGTACTTC
TRBV5-4	TRBJ1-1	.	TRBD1	CASSSGQMNTEAFF	TGTGCCAGCAGCTCGGGACAGATGAACACTGAAGCTTTCTTT
TRBV5-1	TRBJ2-1	.	TRBD2	CASSLAGENEQFF	TGCGCCAGCAGCCTAGCGGGGGAGAATGAGCAGTTCTTC
TRBV6-1	TRBJ1-1	few	.	CASSDRENTEAFF	TGTGCCAGCAGTGACAGGGAGAACACTGAAGCTTTCTTT
TRBV6-5	TRBJ2-1	.	.	CASSFSSVGSYNEQFF	TGTGCCAGCAGTTTTTCGAGCGTTGGATCCTACAATGAGCAGTTCTTC
TRBV19	TRBJ2-3	.	TRBD1	CASSQGAAWGTDTQYF	TGTGCCAGTAGTCAGGGGGCGGCGTGGGGCACAGATACGCAGTATTTT
TRBV5-1	TRBJ2-1	.	.	CASFLGQSQNEQFF	TGCGCCAGCTTTCTTGGACAGAGTCAAAATGAGCAGTTCTTC
TRBV4-1	TRBJ1-1	.	.	CASSPPGRSEAFF	TGCGCCAGCAGCCCCCCAGGGAGGTCTGAAGCTTTCTTT
TRBV9	TRBJ1-4	.	TRBD1	CASSAWDSSNEKLFF	TGTGCCAGCAGCGCCTGGGACAGTTCTAATGAAAAACTGTTTTTT
TRBV14	TRBJ2-3	.	TRBD2	CASSERLAGPKSTDTQYF	TGTGCCAGCAGTGAGAGACTAGCGGGGCCAAAAAGCACAGATACGCAGTATTTT
TRBV30	TRBJ1-4	.	.	CAWSVKMMNWEKLFF	TGTGCCTGGAGTGTGAAGATGATGAACTGGGAAAAACTGTTTTTT
TRBV30	TRBJ1-5	.	.	CAWSDSGGFWPQHF	TGTGCCTGGAGTGACTCGGGAGGGTTCTGGCCCCAGCATTTT
TRBV7-2	TRBJ1-1	.	.	CASSFFSTEAFF	TGTGCCAGCAGCTTTTTTAGCACTGAAGCTTTCTTT
TRBV2	TRBJ2-1	once	.	CASSVAGSSNEQFF	TGTGCCAGCAGTGTGGCGGGTAGTAGTAATGAGCAGTTCTTC
TRBV9	TRBJ1-1	once	.	CASSATLNTEAFF	TGTGCCAGCAGCGCAACTTTGAACACTGAAGCTTTCTTT
TRBV5-6	TRBJ1-2	.	.	CASSLAFGYTF	TGTGCCAGCAGCTTGGCCTTCGGCTACACCTTC
TRBV27	TRBJ1-1	.	TRBD1	CASSFRQGVDEAFF	TGTGCCAGCAGTTTTCGACAGGGAGTCGATGAAGCTTTCTTT
TRBV6-6	TRBJ1-3	.	.	CASSSQGNTIYF	TGTGCCAGCAGTTCCCAAGGAAACACCATATATTTT
TRBV5-6	TRBJ2-3	.	.	CASSLGGAGTSTDTQYF	TGTGCCAGCAGCTTGGGGGGAGCCGGTACTAGCACAGATACGCAGTATTTT
TRBV12-5	TRBJ2-7	.	.	CASVRPGHHEQYF	TGTGCTAGTGTACGTCCAGGGCATCACGAGCAGTACTTC
TRBV6-1	TRBJ1-1	few	TRBD1	CASSSTGMNTEAFF	TGTGCCAGCAGCTCGACAGGGATGAACACTGAAGCTTTCTTT
TRBV30	TRBJ1-2	.	.	CAWSVRASRYTF	TGTGCCTGGAGTGTACGAGCCTCACGCTACACCTTC
TRBV28	TRBJ2-5	.	TRBD2	CASSSIRGEPRETQYF	TGTGCCAGCAGTTCCATTCGGGGGGAACCCCGGGAGACCCAGTACTTC
TRBV6-5	TRBJ1-5	.	.	CASRMRKDQPQHF	TGTGCCAGCAGGATGAGGAAGGATCAGCCCCAGCATTTT
TRBV5-5	TRBJ1-5	.	.	CASSLTGTLKPQHF	TGTGCCAGCAGCTTGACAGGGACACTAAAGCCCCAGCATTTT
TRBV5-1	TRBJ1-1	.	TRBD1	CATTTGEENTEAFF	TGCGCCACCACGACAGGGGAGGAGAACACTGAAGCTTTCTTT
TRBV7-6	TRBJ2-3	.	.	CASSLDSLRTQYF	TGTGCCAGCAGCTTAGACAGTTTACGAACGCAGTATTTT
TRBV5-1	TRBJ1-2	.	.	CASSAGGTANYGYTF	TGCGCCAGCAGCGCGGGCGGGACCGCTAACTATGGCTACACCTTC
TRBV18	TRBJ2-5	.	TRBD2	CASSLGLAGGAHQETQYF	TGTGCCAGCTCACTAGGACTAGCGGGGGGCGCCCACCAAGAGACCCAGTACTTC
TRBV6-5	TRBJ1-2	.	.	CASSYRRDRQYGYTF	TGTGCCAGCAGTTACAGACGGGATCGGCAATATGGCTACACCTTC